The TCR beta chain described here comes from a study of Tregs in tolerant kidney transplant recipients. Overall study: Sorting of CD4+CD25+CD127- cells followed roughly 3-day belatacept mixed lymphocyte reactions, sometimes with roughly 5-day graft donor restimulation.

Profiling relied on immunoSEQ multiplex PCR, and the TCRdb table lists in-frame clones only, not all of them. The table has 35,000 to 50,000 clones, over 95% seen once. A word on this clone: Antigen: not known.

Study results and caveats: Validation in larger populations is needed because few patients were studied. Activated donor B cell expansion appeared to reveal the most relevant donor-specific TCRbeta repertoire.

Trimming cost V 5 bases and J 8 bases; bases outside gene matches: 13. Germline CDR1 reads SEHNR; CDR2 reads FQNEAQ (reference sequence). This CDR3 region has 16 residues. Sequencing was done on a sample of Tregs from blood cultured with allogeneic cells. The gene calls are TRBV7-9 and TRBJ2-1; TRBD1 matches at 9 bases. The sequence came from a human donor in good health. CDR3 amino acids: CASSLRAGQGVDEQFF. In DNA form, the CDR3 reads TGTGCCAGCAGCCTTAGGGCGGGACAGGGCGTCGATGAGCAGTTCTTC.